Listed below are T cell receptor beta chains from one sample, sequenced in a study of beta chain features in type 1 diabetes. Sequenced by immunoSEQ multiplex PCR; TCRdb stores in-frame clones only, minus some. Of about 400,000 clones in the sample, roughly 12% are singletons; the top ten hold 0.017%. Sequences were obtained from naive CD4+ T cells from blood. Receptors were obtained from a man younger than 30 in good health. The CDR3 runs from the conserved cysteine through the conserved F or W. D genes are given only for firm matches. Expanded clones are given a class, and other clones once, few, many or no size at all.

.,TRBJ1-4,.,TRBV10-3,CAISADDRNEKLFF,TGTGCCATCAGCGCCGATGACAGAAATGAAAAACTGTTTTTT
.,TRBJ2-6,.,TRBV6-5,CASTAGRANVLTF,TGTGCCAGCACCGCAGGGCGGGCCAACGTCCTGACTTTC
.,TRBJ2-1,TRBD1,TRBV30,CAWSHRDRGLNEQFF,TGTGCCTGGAGCCATCGGGACAGGGGGTTGAATGAGCAGTTCTTC
few,TRBJ1-3,.,TRBV18,CASSPRTVSGNTIYF,TGTGCCAGCTCCCCCAGGACAGTTTCTGGAAACACCATATATTTT
few,TRBJ2-6,.,TRBV6-6,CAIQGSGANVLTF,TGTGCCATCCAGGGATCTGGGGCCAACGTCCTGACTTTC
.,TRBJ1-5,.,TRBV7-2,CASSKDRGNQPQHF,TGTGCCAGCAGCAAGGACAGAGGTAATCAGCCCCAGCATTTT
.,TRBJ2-5,TRBD1,TRBV6-1,CASSGGTGERRTQYF,TGTGCCAGCAGTGGGGGGACAGGGGAGCGTAGGACCCAGTACTTC
few,TRBJ1-1,.,TRBV25-1,CASSDSGRGTEAFF,TGTGCCAGCAGTGACTCAGGGAGGGGCACTGAAGCTTTCTTT
.,TRBJ2-7,TRBD2,TRBV4-2,CASSRTGTSGRARVYEQYF,TGTGCCAGCAGCCGAACCGGGACTAGCGGGAGGGCCCGTGTCTACGAGCAGTACTTC
few,TRBJ1-2,.,TRBV28,CASSLPSTNYGYTF,TGTGCCAGCAGTTTACCCAGTACTAACTATGGCTACACCTTC
few,TRBJ1-4,.,TRBV5-4,CASSLDRTQNEKLFF,TGTGCCAGCAGCCTCGACAGAACTCAAAATGAAAAACTGTTTTTT
few,TRBJ2-7,TRBD1,TRBV18,CASSRGTGVYEQYF,TGTGCCAGCTCACGTGGGACAGGGGTGTACGAGCAGTACTTC
few,TRBJ1-2,.,TRBV30,CAWAPGTRGYTF,TGTGCCTGGGCCCCAGGGACTCGGGGCTACACCTTC
few,TRBJ1-5,.,TRBV19,CASSRTRVGNQPQHF,TGTGCCAGTAGTCGGACCAGGGTAGGCAATCAGCCCCAGCATTTT
few,TRBJ1-4,TRBD1,TRBV7-9,CASSTTTGAREKLFF,TGTGCCAGCAGCACTACGACAGGGGCGAGGGAAAAACTGTTTTTT
.,TRBJ2-2,TRBD2,TRBV30,CAWSVRLAGVSGELFF,TGTGCCTGGAGTGTACGTCTAGCGGGAGTCTCCGGGGAGCTGTTTTTT
.,TRBJ2-2,.,TRBV28,CASSPQENTGELFF,TGTGCCAGCAGCCCACAGGAGAACACCGGGGAGCTGTTTTTT
few,TRBJ2-5,.,TRBV28,CASSFPTATYETQYF,TGTGCCAGCAGTTTTCCGACAGCAACCTATGAGACCCAGTACTTC
.,TRBJ1-2,.,TRBV4-2,CASSQDPGLDYGYTF,TGTGCCAGCAGCCAAGATCCGGGACTGGACTATGGCTACACCTTC
.,TRBJ2-7,TRBD1,TRBV7-2,CASSSQTGGSYYEQYF,TGTGCCAGCAGCTCCCAGACAGGGGGGAGTTACTACGAGCAGTACTTC
.,TRBJ2-7,.,TRBV28,CASSKIPPFRRANYEQYF,TGTGCCAGCAGCAAAATCCCCCCCTTCCGGCGGGCTAACTACGAGCAGTACTTC
.,TRBJ2-1,TRBD1,TRBV25-1,CASSELSRGPPYNEQFF,TGTGCCAGCAGTGAATTGAGCAGGGGGCCCCCTTACAATGAGCAGTTCTTC
.,TRBJ1-2,.,TRBV6-5,CASTSRRGLSGYTF,TGTGCCAGCACCTCCCGGAGAGGGCTGAGTGGCTACACCTTC
.,TRBJ2-7,.,TRBV6-5,CASSPDRGFIREQYF,TGTGCCAGCAGCCCCGACCGGGGGTTCATTCGCGAGCAGTACTTC
.,TRBJ1-1,.,TRBV7-9,CASSLDRVSNTEAFF,TGTGCCAGCAGCTTAGACAGGGTTTCGAACACTGAAGCTTTCTTT
.,TRBJ1-1,.,TRBV4-1,CASSQARVGESTEAFF,TGCGCCAGCAGCCAAGCACGTGTCGGGGAGTCCACTGAAGCTTTCTTT
few,TRBJ2-1,.,TRBV15,CATSSQLLVLAWGNEQFF,TGTGCCACCAGCAGCCAATTATTAGTACTAGCATGGGGCAATGAGCAGTTCTTC
.,TRBJ2-7,TRBD2,TRBV28,CASSLSGIRDEQYF,TGTGCCAGCAGTTTGAGCGGGATAAGGGACGAGCAGTACTTC
few,TRBJ2-7,.,TRBV11-1,CASTSTSREQYF,TGTGCCAGCACTTCCACTAGCCGCGAGCAGTACTTC
.,TRBJ1-4,TRBD1,TRBV4-3,CASSQDVRQRDRGGTNEKLFF,TGCGCCAGCAGCCAAGATGTAAGACAGCGGGACAGGGGAGGAACTAATGAAAAACTGTTTTTT
few,TRBJ2-7,TRBD1,TRBV28,CASSFPGTGRYEQYF,TGTGCCAGCAGTTTTCCCGGGACAGGGAGATACGAGCAGTACTTC
.,TRBJ1-1,.,TRBV18,CASSTQRLEARNTEAFF,TGTGCCAGCTCAACCCAACGCCTAGAGGCAAGGAACACTGAAGCTTTCTTT
.,TRBJ2-3,.,TRBV4-2,CASSQARGGPTDTQYF,TGTGCCAGCAGCCAAGCCCGAGGAGGCCCAACAGATACGCAGTATTTT